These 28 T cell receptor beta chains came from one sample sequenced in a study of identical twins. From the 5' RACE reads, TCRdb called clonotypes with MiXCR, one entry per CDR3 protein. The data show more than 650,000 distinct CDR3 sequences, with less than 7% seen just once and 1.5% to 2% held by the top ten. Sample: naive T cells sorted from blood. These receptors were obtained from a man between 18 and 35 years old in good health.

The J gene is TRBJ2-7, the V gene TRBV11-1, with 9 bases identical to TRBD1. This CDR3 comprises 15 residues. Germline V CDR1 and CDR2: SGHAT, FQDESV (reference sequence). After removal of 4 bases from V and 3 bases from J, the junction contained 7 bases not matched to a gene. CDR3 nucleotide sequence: TGTGCCAGCAGCTCCCGGGACAGGGACATCTACGAGCAGTACTTC. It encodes CASSSRDRDIYEQYF.

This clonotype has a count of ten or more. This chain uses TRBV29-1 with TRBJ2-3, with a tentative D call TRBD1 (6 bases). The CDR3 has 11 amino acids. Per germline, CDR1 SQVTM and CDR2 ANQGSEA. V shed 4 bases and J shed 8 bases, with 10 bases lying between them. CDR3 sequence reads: CSVVQGGTQYF. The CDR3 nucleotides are TGCAGCGTTGTACAAGGGGGTACGCAGTATTTT.

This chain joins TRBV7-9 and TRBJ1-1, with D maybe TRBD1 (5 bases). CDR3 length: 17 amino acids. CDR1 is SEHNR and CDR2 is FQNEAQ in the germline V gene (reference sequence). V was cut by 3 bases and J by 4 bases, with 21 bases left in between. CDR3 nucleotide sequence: TGTGCCAGCAGCTTCTCGGGGGTATCGGGCAGAGGCACTGAAGCTTTCTTT. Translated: CASSFSGVSGRGTEAFF.

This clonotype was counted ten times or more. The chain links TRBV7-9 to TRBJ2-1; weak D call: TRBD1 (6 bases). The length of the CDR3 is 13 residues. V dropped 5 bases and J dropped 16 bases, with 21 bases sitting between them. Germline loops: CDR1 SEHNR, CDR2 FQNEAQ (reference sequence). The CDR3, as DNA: TGTGCCAGCAGCGCACGCTACAGGGTACGATATTTCTTC. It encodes CASSARYRVRYFF. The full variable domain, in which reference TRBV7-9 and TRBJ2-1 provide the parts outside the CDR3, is DTGVSQNPRHKITKRGQNVTFRCDPISEHNRLYWYRQTLGQGPEFLTYFQNEAQLEKSRLLSDRFSAERPKGSFSTLEIQRTEQGDSAMYLCASSARYRVRYFFGPGTRLTVL.

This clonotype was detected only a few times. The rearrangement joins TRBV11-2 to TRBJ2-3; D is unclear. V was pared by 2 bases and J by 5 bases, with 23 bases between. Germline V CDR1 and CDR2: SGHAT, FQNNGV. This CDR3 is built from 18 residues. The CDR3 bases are TGTGCCAGCAGCTTATTACCCTCAGCGTACCCGAAGGAAGATACGCAGTATTTT. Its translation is CASSLLPSAYPKEDTQYF. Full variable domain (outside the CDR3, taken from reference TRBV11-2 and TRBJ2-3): EAGVAQSPRYKIIEKRQSVAFWCNPISGHATLYWYQQILGQGPKLLIQFQNNGVVDDSQLPKDRFSAERLKGVDSTLKIQPAKLEDSAVYLCASSLLPSAYPKEDTQYFGPGTRLTVL.

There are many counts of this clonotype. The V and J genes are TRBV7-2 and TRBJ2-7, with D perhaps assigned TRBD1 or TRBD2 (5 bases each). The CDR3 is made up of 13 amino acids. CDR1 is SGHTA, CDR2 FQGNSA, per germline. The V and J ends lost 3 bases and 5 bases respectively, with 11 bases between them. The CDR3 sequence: CASSFRRDHEQYF. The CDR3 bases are TGTGCCAGCAGCTTTCGAAGGGACCACGAGCAGTACTTC. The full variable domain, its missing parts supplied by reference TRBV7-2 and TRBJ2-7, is GAGVSQSPSNKVTEKGKDVELRCDPISGHTALYWYRQSLGQGLEFLIYFQGNSAPDKSGLPSDRFSAERTGGSVSTLTIQRTQQEDSAVYLCASSFRRDHEQYFGPGTRLTVT.

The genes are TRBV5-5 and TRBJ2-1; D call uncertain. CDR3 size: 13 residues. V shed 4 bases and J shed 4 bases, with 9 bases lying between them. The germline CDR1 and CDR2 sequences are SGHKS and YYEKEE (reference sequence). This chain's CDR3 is CASSASVYNEQFF. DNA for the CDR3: TGTGCCAGCAGCGCCAGCGTTTACAATGAGCAGTTCTTC.

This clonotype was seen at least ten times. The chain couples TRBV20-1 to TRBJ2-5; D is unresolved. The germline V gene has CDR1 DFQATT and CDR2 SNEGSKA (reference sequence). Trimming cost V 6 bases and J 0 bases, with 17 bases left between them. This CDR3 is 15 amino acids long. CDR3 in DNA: TGCAGTGCCCCGGCCCAGAGTTGGTACCAAGAGACCCAGTACTTC. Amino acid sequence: CSAPAQSWYQETQYF.

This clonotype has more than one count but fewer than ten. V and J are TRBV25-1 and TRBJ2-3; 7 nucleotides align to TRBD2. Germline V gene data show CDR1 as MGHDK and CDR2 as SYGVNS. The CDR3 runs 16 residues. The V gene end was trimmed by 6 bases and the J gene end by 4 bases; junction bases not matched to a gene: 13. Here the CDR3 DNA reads TGTGCCAGCAGCCTCAGTGGGGGGGGTAAAGCAGATACGCAGTATTTT. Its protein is CASSLSGGGKADTQYF.

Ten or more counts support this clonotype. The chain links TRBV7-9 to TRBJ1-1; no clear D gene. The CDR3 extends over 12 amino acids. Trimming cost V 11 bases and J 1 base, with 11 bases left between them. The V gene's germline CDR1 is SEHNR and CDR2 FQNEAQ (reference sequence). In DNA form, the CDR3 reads TGTGCCCCGGGGTGGGGGAACACTGAAGCTTTCTTT. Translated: CAPGWGNTEAFF.

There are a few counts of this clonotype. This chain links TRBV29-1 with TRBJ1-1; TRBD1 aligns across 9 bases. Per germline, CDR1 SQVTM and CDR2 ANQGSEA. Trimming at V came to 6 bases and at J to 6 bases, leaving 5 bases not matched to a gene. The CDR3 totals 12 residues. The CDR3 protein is CSVAGQGSEAFF. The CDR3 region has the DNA TGCAGCGTAGCCGGACAGGGGTCTGAAGCTTTCTTT.

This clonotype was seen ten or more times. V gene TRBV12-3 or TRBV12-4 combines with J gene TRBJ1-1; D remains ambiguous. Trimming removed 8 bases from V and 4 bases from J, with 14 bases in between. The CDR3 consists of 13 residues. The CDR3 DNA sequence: TGTGCCAGCGGTCTGGGGATTGGCACTGAAGCTTTCTTT. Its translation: CASGLGIGTEAFF.

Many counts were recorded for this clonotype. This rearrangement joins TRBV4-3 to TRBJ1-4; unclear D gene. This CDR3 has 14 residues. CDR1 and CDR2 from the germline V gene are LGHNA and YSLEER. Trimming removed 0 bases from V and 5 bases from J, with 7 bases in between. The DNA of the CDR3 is TGCGCCAGCAGCCAAGATCCAGGCAATGAAAAACTGTTTTTT. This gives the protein CASSQDPGNEKLFF.

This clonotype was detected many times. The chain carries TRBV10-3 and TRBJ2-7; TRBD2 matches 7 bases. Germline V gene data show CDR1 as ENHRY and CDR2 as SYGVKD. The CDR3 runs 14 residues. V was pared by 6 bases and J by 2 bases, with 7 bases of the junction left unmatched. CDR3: CAISMSSGAYEQYF. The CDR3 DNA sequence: TGTGCCATCAGCATGTCAAGCGGGGCCTACGAGCAGTACTTC.

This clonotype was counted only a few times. CDR3 loop: CASSPPHVGTGSTDTQYF. The CDR3 nucleotides read TGTGCCAGCTCACCACCGCACGTTGGGACAGGGTCAACAGATACGCAGTATTTT. This chain uses TRBV18 with TRBJ2-3; TRBD1 aligns across 9 bases. The germline CDR1 and CDR2 sequences are KGHSH and LQKENI. V shed 0 bases, J shed 3 bases, and the junction held 10 bases outside the gene matches. This CDR3 is 18 amino acids long. The full variable domain, completed using reference TRBV18 and TRBJ2-3, is NAGVMQNPRHLVRRRGQEARLRCSPMKGHSHVYWYRQLPEEGLKFMVYLQKENIIDESGMPKERFSAEFPKEGPSILRIQQVVRGDSAAYFCASSPPHVGTGSTDTQYFGPGTRLTVL.

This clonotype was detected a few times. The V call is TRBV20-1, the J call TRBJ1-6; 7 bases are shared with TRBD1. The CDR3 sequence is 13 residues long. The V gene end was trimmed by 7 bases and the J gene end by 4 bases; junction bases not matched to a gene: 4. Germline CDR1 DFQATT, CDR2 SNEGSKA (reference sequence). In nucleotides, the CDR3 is TGCAGTGTTACGACAGGGTATAATTCACCCCTCCACTTT. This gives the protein CSVTTGYNSPLHF.

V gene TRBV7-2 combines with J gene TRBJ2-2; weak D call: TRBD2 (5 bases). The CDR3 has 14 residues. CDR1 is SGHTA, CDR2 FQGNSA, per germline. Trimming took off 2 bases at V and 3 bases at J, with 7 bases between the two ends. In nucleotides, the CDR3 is TGTGCCAGCAGCTTAACGCGGGACACCGGGGAGCTGTTTTTT. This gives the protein CASSLTRDTGELFF. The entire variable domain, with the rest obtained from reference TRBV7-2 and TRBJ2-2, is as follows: GAGVSQSPSNKVTEKGKDVELRCDPISGHTALYWYRQSLGQGLEFLIYFQGNSAPDKSGLPSDRFSAERTGGSVSTLTIQRTQQEDSAVYLCASSLTRDTGELFFGEGSRLTVL.

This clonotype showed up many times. The CDR3 nucleotides read TGCAGTGCTTGGACAGAAGAAGAGACCCAGTACTTC. As protein: CSAWTEEETQYF. The chain is built from TRBV20-1 and TRBJ2-5; maybe TRBD1 (6 bases). Germline V gene lookup returns CDR1 DFQATT and CDR2 SNEGSKA (reference sequence). The CDR3 is 12 residues long. Trimming pared 5 bases from V and 3 bases from J, leaving 10 bases between.

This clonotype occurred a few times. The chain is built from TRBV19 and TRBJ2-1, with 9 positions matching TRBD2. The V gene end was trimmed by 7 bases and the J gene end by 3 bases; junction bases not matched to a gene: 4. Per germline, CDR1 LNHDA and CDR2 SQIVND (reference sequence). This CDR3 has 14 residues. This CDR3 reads CASNPTSGYNEQFF. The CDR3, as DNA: TGTGCCAGTAACCCGACTAGCGGCTACAATGAGCAGTTCTTC.

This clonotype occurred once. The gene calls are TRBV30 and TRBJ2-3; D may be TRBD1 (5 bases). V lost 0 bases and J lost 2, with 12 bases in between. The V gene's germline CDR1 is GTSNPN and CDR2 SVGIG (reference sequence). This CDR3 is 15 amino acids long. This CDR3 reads CAWSVLSGITDTQYF. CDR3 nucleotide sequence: TGTGCCTGGAGTGTACTGTCAGGGATCACAGATACGCAGTATTTT.

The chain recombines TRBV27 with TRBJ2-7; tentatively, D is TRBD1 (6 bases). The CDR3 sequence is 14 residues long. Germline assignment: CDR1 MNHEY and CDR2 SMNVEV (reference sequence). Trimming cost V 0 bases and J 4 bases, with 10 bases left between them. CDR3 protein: CASSLSTTGYEQYF. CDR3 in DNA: TGTGCCAGCAGTTTATCGACAACAGGGTACGAGCAGTACTTC.

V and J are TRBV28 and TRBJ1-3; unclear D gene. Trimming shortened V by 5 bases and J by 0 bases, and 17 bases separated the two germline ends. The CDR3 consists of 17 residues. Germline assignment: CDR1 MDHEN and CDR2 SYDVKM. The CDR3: CASSLSPLTDSGNTIYF. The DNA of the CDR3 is TGTGCCAGCAGTCTCAGCCCTCTTACGGACTCTGGAAACACCATATATTTT.

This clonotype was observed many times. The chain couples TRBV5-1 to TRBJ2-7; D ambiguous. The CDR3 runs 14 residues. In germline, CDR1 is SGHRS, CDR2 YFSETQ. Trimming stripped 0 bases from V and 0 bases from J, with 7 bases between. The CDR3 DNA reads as TGCGCCAGCAGCTTGGGAGACGGCTCCTACGAGCAGTACTTC. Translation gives CASSLGDGSYEQYF.

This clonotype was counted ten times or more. The CDR3 DNA reads TGTGCCAGCAGCGGAAGAGGGGCCAGCACCGGGGAGCTGTTTTTT. Its translation: CASSGRGASTGELFF. The chain has TRBV7-2 and TRBJ2-2; D could derive from TRBD1 or TRBD2 (5 bases each). The germline V gene has CDR1 SGHTA and CDR2 FQGNSA. Trimming pared 5 bases from V and 4 bases from J, leaving 14 bases between. This CDR3 contains 15 residues.

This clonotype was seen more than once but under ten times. In nucleotides, the CDR3 is TGTGCCAGCAGTTGGGACAGTCTAGGCACTGAAGCTTTCTTT. Translated, it gives CASSWDSLGTEAFF. The V gene is TRBV12-3 or TRBV12-4, the J gene TRBJ1-1, with 7 bases aligning to TRBD1. CDR3 length: 14 residues. J lost 4 bases, V lost 4 bases, and 6 bases had no gene match.

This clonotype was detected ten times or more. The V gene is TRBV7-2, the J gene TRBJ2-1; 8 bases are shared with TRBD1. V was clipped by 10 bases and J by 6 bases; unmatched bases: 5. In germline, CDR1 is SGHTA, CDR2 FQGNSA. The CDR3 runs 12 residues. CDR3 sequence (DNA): TGTGCCACTCAGACAGGGGTCAATGAGCAGTTCTTC. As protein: CATQTGVNEQFF. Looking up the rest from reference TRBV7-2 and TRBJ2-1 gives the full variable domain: GAGVSQSPSNKVTEKGKDVELRCDPISGHTALYWYRQSLGQGLEFLIYFQGNSAPDKSGLPSDRFSAERTGGSVSTLTIQRTQQEDSAVYLCATQTGVNEQFFGPGTRLTVL.

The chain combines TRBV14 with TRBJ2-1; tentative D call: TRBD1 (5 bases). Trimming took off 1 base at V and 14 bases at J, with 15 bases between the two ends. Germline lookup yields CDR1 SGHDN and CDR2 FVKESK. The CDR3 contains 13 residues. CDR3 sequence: CASSQVAGYREFF. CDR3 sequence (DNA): TGTGCCAGCAGCCAAGTGGCAGGGTACCGGGAGTTCTTC.

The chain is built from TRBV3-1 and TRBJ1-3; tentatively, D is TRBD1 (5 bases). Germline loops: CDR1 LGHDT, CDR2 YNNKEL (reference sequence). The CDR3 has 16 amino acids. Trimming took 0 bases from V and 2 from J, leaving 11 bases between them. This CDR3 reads CASSQDPGVAGNTIYF. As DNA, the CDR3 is TGTGCCAGCAGCCAAGATCCGGGGGTGGCTGGAAACACCATATATTTT. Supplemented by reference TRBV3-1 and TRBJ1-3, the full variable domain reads DTAVSQTPKYLVTQMGNDKSIKCEQNLGHDTMYWYKQDSKKFLKIMFSYNNKELIINETVPNRFSPKSPDKAHLNLHINSLELGDSAVYFCASSQDPGVAGNTIYFGEGSWLTVV.